The 9 T cell receptor beta chains below come from one sample, sequenced in a study of long-term antiretroviral therapy in people with HIV. Runs used v3.0 of the immunoSEQ assay and were done at survey level. Produced via immunoSEQ multiplex PCR; TCRdb's table is partial and in-frame only. The sample consists of roughly 18,000 clones, roughly four fifths of them appearing once. The sequenced sample was unsorted PBMCs, obtained 2.2 years after starting antiretroviral therapy. These receptors all come from a man aged 50 to 59 with HIV.

This clone was detected only once. V is TRBV2 and J is TRBJ2-3, with 10 bases matching TRBD2. The length of the CDR3 is 16 residues. With V trimmed by 4 bases and J by 5 bases, 9 bases remained unmatched. The germline V gene encodes CDR1 SNHLY and CDR2 FYNNEI. The CDR3 spells CASSGLAGALVDTQYF. The CDR3 coding sequence is TGTGCCAGCAGTGGGCTAGCGGGAGCCTTGGTAGATACGCAGTATTTT.

V and J are TRBV14 and TRBJ1-5; TRBD1 might be the D (5 bases). The CDR3 totals 15 residues. V was cut by 11 bases and J by 2 bases, with 19 bases left in between. Germline V CDR1 and CDR2: SGHDN, FVKESK. CDR3 loop: CAPGRVEYGNQPQHF. The CDR3 DNA reads TGTGCCCCGGGACGGGTGGAATACGGCAATCAGCCCCAGCATTTT. Full variable domain (rest looked up from reference TRBV14 and TRBJ1-5): EAGVTQFPSHSVIEKGQTVTLRCDPISGHDNLYWYRRVMGKEIKFLLHFVKESKQDESGMPNNRFLAERTGGTYSTLKVQPAELEDSGVYFCAPGRVEYGNQPQHFGDGTRLSIL.

The CDR3 nucleotides read TGCGCCAGCAGCCAAGTTTGGCAGGGGAATCAGCCCCAGCATTTT. Translated: CASSQVWQGNQPQHF. This chain connects TRBV4-3 to TRBJ1-5; weak D call: TRBD1 (6 bases). This CDR3 is built from 15 residues. Trimming stripped 1 base from V and 4 bases from J, with 11 bases between. CDR1 LGHNA and CDR2 YSLEER come from the germline V gene.

The V call is TRBV5-1, the J call TRBJ1-1, with D perhaps TRBD1 (5 bases). The CDR3 spans 15 residues. The ends were cut back, 4 bases at V and 0 bases at J, with 13 bases in the middle. Germline V CDR1 and CDR2: SGHRS, YFSETQ. As DNA, the CDR3 is TGCGCCAGCAGCCTGGGAGGGACCCTGAACACTGAAGCTTTCTTT. It codes for CASSLGGTLNTEAFF. Complete variable domain (other parts from reference TRBV5-1 and TRBJ1-1): KAGVTQTPRYLIKTRGQQVTLSCSPISGHRSVSWYQQTPGQGLQFLFEYFSETQRNKGNFPGRFSGRQFSNSRSEMNVSTLELGDSALYLCASSLGGTLNTEAFFGQGTRLTVV.

The gene calls are TRBV11-2 and TRBJ1-2, with D unclear. CDR3 length: 16 residues. From germline, CDR1 is SGHAT and CDR2 FQNNGV. V was clipped by 1 base and J by 8 bases, with 20 bases between them. The CDR3 DNA reads as TGTGCCAGCAGCTTAGTGCCAGAACTTGGAACTATGGGCTACACCTTC. Its translation is CASSLVPELGTMGYTF.

The chain carries TRBV2 and TRBJ2-7, with 9 nucleotides matching TRBD1. Germline-derived CDR1 and CDR2 are SNHLY and FYNNEI. The V and J ends lost 5 bases and 1 base, in that order; junction bases with no gene match: 6. This CDR3 has 15 amino acids. CDR3 nucleotide sequence: TGTGCCAGCAGTCCCATCGGGACAGGGTCCTACGAGCAGTACTTC. Protein sequence: CASSPIGTGSYEQYF.

The J gene is TRBJ2-7, the V gene TRBV9; weak D call: TRBD2 (6 bases). This CDR3 is 13 amino acids long. Germline lookup yields CDR1 SGDLS and CDR2 YYNGEE. The V and J ends lost 3 bases and 5 bases respectively, with 12 bases between them. CDR3: CASSGGLKHEQYF. The CDR3 coding sequence is TGTGCCAGCAGCGGGGGACTTAAACACGAGCAGTACTTC.

The genes are TRBV19 and TRBJ2-3, with D possibly matching TRBD2 (5 bases). V was clipped by 5 bases and J by 6 bases, with 12 bases between them. This CDR3 is built from 13 residues. CDR1 LNHDA and CDR2 SQIVND come from the germline V gene (reference sequence). The CDR3 DNA follows: TGTGCCAGTAGTCGCGGGTTGGCGGATACGCAGTATTTT. Residues: CASSRGLADTQYF. Complete variable domain (other parts from reference TRBV19 and TRBJ2-3): DGGITQSPKYLFRKEGQNVTLSCEQNLNHDAMYWYRQDPGQGLRLIYYSQIVNDFQKGDIAEGYSVSREKKESFPLTVTSAQKNPTAFYLCASSRGLADTQYFGPGTRLTVL.

V usage is TRBV29-1 and J usage is TRBJ2-4, with TRBD1 matching 9 bases. Germline CDR1 SQVTM, CDR2 ANQGSEA. The CDR3 spans 15 residues. V gave up 6 bases and J gave up 7 bases; unmatched junction bases: 13. The CDR3 DNA is TGCAGCGTCGCCGGGTATACAGGGGGCGGGAACATTCAGTACTTC. It yields the protein CSVAGYTGGGNIQYF.